These T cell receptor beta chains were read from a single sample in a study of blood T cell repertoires in COVID-19. Sequenced by immunoSEQ multiplex PCR; TCRdb stores in-frame clones only, minus some. Of around 300,000 clones listed, around 85% were seen once; the top ten hold 6%. Sequencing input: PBMCs or T cells enriched from blood (not recorded which). These receptors were taken from a woman aged 40 to 55 who had recovered from COVID-19. Each CDR3 is given with its conserved first and last residue. The D gene is left open where the match is weak. Part of the rows lack a size; the others show once, few, many or a class for expanded clones.

>16|TRBJ2-1|-|TRBV7-3|-
TGTGCCAGCACCCTCCCCCGGAGCATAGCCTACAATGAGCAGTTCTTC
CASTLPRSIAYNEQFF
>13|TRBJ1-6|-|TRBV30|-
TGTGCCGCAAGTCCTCAGGGTGGGTCACCCCTCCACTTT
CAASPQGGSPLHF
>14|TRBJ1-1|-|TRBV18|TRBD1
TGTGCCAGCTCCGCTGGACAGGGAGAGACTGAAGCTTTCTTT
CASSAGQGETEAFF
>16|TRBJ2-1|once|TRBV19|TRBD1
TGTGCCAGTAGTCTTAACAGGGGAAGCTCCTACAATGAGCAGTTCTTC
CASSLNRGSSYNEQFF
>17|TRBJ2-3|-|TRBV7-9|TRBD2
TGTGCCAGCAGCTTTCGGACTAGCGGGAGGGACTCAGATACGCAGTATTTT
CASSFRTSGRDSDTQYF
>14|TRBJ1-1|once|TRBV18|TRBD1
TGTGCCAGCTCACCAGGGACAGGGGGCACTGAAGCTTTCTTT
CASSPGTGGTEAFF
>15|TRBJ2-7|-|TRBV25-1|TRBD1
TGTGCCAGCAGTCCCCGACAGGGTCCCATCGTATTACAGTACTTC
CASSPRQGPIVLQYF
>18|TRBJ2-1|-|TRBV24-1|TRBD2
TGTGCCACCAGTGATTCCCGGACTAGCGGGAGGATATACAATGAGCAGTTCTTC
CATSDSRTSGRIYNEQFF
>19|TRBJ2-7|-|TRBV5-1|TRBD2
TGCGCCAGCAGCTTGGGGACTAGCGGGAAACTAAAAAGCTCCTACGAGCAGTACTTC
CASSLGTSGKLKSSYEQYF
>13|TRBJ2-1|-|TRBV3-1/TRBV3-2|-
TGTGCCAGCAGCCAAGAGGGCCACAATGAGCAGTTCTTC
CASSQEGHNEQFF
>14|TRBJ1-5|-|TRBV19|-
TGTGCCAGTAGTTATCCAACCGCGGGGCAGCCCCAGCATTTT
CASSYPTAGQPQHF
>12|TRBJ2-7|-|TRBV3-1/TRBV3-2|-
TGTGCCAGCAGCCAAGGTACCTACGAGCAGTACTTC
CASSQGTYEQYF
>17|TRBJ1-6|once|TRBV27|-
TGTGCCAGCACCTTTTCCCCCACACAGGGTAGGAATTCACCCCTCCACTTT
CASTFSPTQGRNSPLHF
>13|TRBJ2-1|-|TRBV6-2/TRBV6-3|-
TGTGCCAGCAGTTTAGACACAAACAATGAGCAGTTCTTC
CASSLDTNNEQFF
>17|TRBJ2-1|-|TRBV4-1|TRBD2
TGCGCCAGCAGCCAACCCCTAGCGGGCTCCTCCTACAATGAGCAGTTCTTC
CASSQPLAGSSYNEQFF
>15|TRBJ1-2|-|TRBV7-8|-
TGTGCCAGCAGCTTAGCGGGGGCGGGCAGGTCAGGCTACACCTTC
CASSLAGAGRSGYTF
>16|TRBJ2-7|-|TRBV11-2|TRBD2
TGTGCCAGCAGCCCACCAGCGGGAAGCCCTCCTTACGAGCAGTACTTC
CASSPPAGSPPYEQYF
>19|TRBJ2-1|-|TRBV9|TRBD2
TGTGCCAGCAGCGTAGCGGGTGGTATTGGCGGGAGCTCCTACAATGAGCAGTTCTTC
CASSVAGGIGGSSYNEQFF
>15|TRBJ1-2|-|TRBV30|TRBD1
TGTGCCTGGAGTTCAGGGGGTCCCCGGAACTATGGCTACACCTTC
CAWSSGGPRNYGYTF
>13|TRBJ2-2|once|TRBV29-1|-
TGCAGCGTTGATCGGTCCAACACCGGGGAGCTGTTTTTT
CSVDRSNTGELFF
>15|TRBJ1-5|-|TRBV7-8|-
TGTGCCAGCAGCTTAGCGGGACAAGACAATCAGCCCCAGCATTTT
CASSLAGQDNQPQHF
>16|TRBJ2-1|few|TRBV7-2|-
TGTGCCAGCAGCTTAGCGCCAGGGGTTACTACAGGTGAGCAGTTCTTC
CASSLAPGVTTGEQFF
>13|TRBJ2-3|-|TRBV7-2|TRBD2
TGTGCCAGCAGCTTGGGCGGGGGGAATACGCAGTATTTT
CASSLGGGNTQYF
>15|TRBJ2-7|-|TRBV5-4|TRBD2
TGTGCCAGCAGCCAGGGACTAGCGGAGAGCTACGAGCAGTACTTC
CASSQGLAESYEQYF
>13|TRBJ2-1|-|TRBV7-9|-
TGTGCCAGCCAGGGACTCACCTACAATGAGCAGTTCTTC
CASQGLTYNEQFF
>18|TRBJ2-6|-|TRBV19|TRBD2
TGTGCCAGTAGTATAGTGAGCGGGGGCTACTCTGGGGCCAACGTCCTGACTTTC
CASSIVSGGYSGANVLTF
>16|TRBJ1-4|-|TRBV5-8|TRBD1
TGTGCCAGCAGCCTGGGCGGACAGGGCCTTAATGAAAAACTGTTTTTT
CASSLGGQGLNEKLFF
>15|TRBJ2-7|-|TRBV19|TRBD1
TGTGCCAGTAGTAGCTCGACAGGGGGCAGATACGAGCAGTACTTC
CASSSSTGGRYEQYF
>14|TRBJ1-1|once|TRBV5-1|-
TGCGCCAGCACCCCAGGGACAATGAACACTGAAGCTTTCTTT
CASTPGTMNTEAFF
>14|TRBJ1-2|few|TRBV6-5|-
TGTGCCAGCAGGGGTAGGGAGGCACACTATGGCTACACCTTC
CASRGREAHYGYTF
>17|TRBJ2-7|-|TRBV7-8|TRBD2
TGTGCCAGCAGCTTACTTGCGGGAGGTTCTAGCTCCTACGAGCAGTACTTC
CASSLLAGGSSSYEQYF
>13|TRBJ2-2|-|TRBV9|-
TGTGCCAGCAGCGTCCTTGTTACCGGGGAGCTGTTTTTT
CASSVLVTGELFF
>14|TRBJ2-7|-|TRBV5-1|TRBD2
TGCGCCAGCAGCCTCATAGCGGGAGAGGTTGAGCAGTACTTC
CASSLIAGEVEQYF
>12|TRBJ1-6|-|TRBV12-3/TRBV12-4|-
TGTGCCAGCACCAACGGTGATTCACCCCTCCACTTT
CASTNGDSPLHF
>16|TRBJ2-5|-|TRBV3-1/TRBV3-2|-
TGTGCCAGCAGCCAAGATCGGGGATTTCCCCAAGAGACCCAGTACTTC
CASSQDRGFPQETQYF
>15|TRBJ1-5|-|TRBV24-1|-
TGTGCCACCAGTGATTCTCGTCAGGGATATCAGCCCCAGCATTTT
CATSDSRQGYQPQHF
>14|TRBJ2-7|-|TRBV5-1|-
TGCGCCAGCAGCTTGGCCCCAGGCTCCTACGAGCAGTACTTC
CASSLAPGSYEQYF